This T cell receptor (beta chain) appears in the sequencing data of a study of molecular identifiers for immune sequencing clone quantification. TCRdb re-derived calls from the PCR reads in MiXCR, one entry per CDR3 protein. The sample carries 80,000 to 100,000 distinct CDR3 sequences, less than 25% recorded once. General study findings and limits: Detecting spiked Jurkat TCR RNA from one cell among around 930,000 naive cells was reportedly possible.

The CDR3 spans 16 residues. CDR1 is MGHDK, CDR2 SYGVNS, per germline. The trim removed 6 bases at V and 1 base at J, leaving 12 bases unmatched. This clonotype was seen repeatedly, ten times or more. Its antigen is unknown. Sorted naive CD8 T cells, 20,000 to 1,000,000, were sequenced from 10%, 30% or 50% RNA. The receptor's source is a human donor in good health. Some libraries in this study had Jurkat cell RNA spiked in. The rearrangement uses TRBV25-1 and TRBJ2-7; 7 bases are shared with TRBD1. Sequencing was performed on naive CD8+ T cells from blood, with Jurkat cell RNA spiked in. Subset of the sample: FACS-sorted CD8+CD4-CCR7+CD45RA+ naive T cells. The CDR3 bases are TGTGCCAGCAGGGACGGGACAGCCGCCATTTCCTACGAGCAGTACTTC. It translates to CASRDGTAAISYEQYF.